These 26 T cell receptor beta chains came from one sample sequenced in a study of T cell repertoires in ileal Crohn's disease (dated by TCRdb to the late 2010s). The protocol used for the library was the immunoSEQ multiplex PCR assay. The table was pulled from immuneACCESS by TCRdb, which kept in-frame rearrangements only. Such tables lose some clones; where checked, under half of the loss comes from unresolved V genes, and the rest has no known cause. For this sample the table gives about 15,000 clones, of which 83% were detected only once. Together, the top ten hold 10% of the sample. What was sequenced was ileal tissue. These receptor sequences come from an adult with Crohn's disease.

The chain carries TRBV5-4 and TRBJ2-1; 11 nucleotides agree with TRBD2. This CDR3 has 20 amino acids. Losses at the gene ends were 0 bases for V and 0 bases for J; bases not matched to a gene: 11. Germline values: CDR1 SGHNT, CDR2 YYREEE (reference sequence). CDR3 DNA: TGTGCCAGCAGCTTGGAACTAGCGGGGGTCACCATCTTCTCCTACAATGAGCAGTTCTTC. Translated, it gives CASSLELAGVTIFSYNEQFF.

This chain links TRBV6-6 with TRBJ1-3, with 11 bases identical to TRBD1. In germline, CDR1 is MNHNY, CDR2 SVGAGI (reference sequence). CDR3 size: 14 residues. Germline trimming cut 7 bases from V and 7 bases from J; bases unmatched to any gene: 6. This CDR3 is CASNLRDRGNTIYF. CDR3 nucleotides: TGTGCCAGCAACCTGAGGGACAGGGGGAACACCATATATTTT.

The J gene is TRBJ2-3, the V gene TRBV4-3; 13 nucleotides match TRBD2. Looked up from germline, CDR1 is LGHNA and CDR2 is YSLEER. V lost 0 bases, J lost 0 bases, and 12 bases stayed unmatched. CDR3 size: 21 residues. The CDR3 reads CASSQDPPTSGGGASTDTQYF. The CDR3 region has the DNA TGCGCCAGCAGCCAAGACCCTCCCACTAGCGGGGGGGGCGCTAGCACAGATACGCAGTATTTT.

This rearrangement joins TRBV27 to TRBJ1-6; D gene uncertain. Germline V lookup: CDR1 MNHEY, CDR2 SMNVEV (reference sequence). The CDR3 is made up of 15 amino acids. Trimming shortened V by 3 bases and J by 1 base, and 7 bases separated the two germline ends. CDR3 residues: CASSFSGSYNSPLHF. CDR3 DNA sequence: TGTGCCAGCAGTTTCTCGGGGTCCTATAATTCACCCCTCCACTTT.

The chain carries TRBV30 and TRBJ2-3; possibly TRBD1 for D (6 bases). Trimming cost V 2 bases and J 3 bases, with 15 bases left between them. The V gene's germline CDR1 is GTSNPN and CDR2 SVGIG (reference sequence). The length of the CDR3 is 15 residues. CDR3 loop: CAWSRTATPTDTQYF. The CDR3 DNA reads TGTGCCTGGAGTCGGACAGCCACCCCAACAGATACGCAGTATTTT.

V usage is TRBV6-5 and J usage is TRBJ2-5, with 10 nucleotides matching TRBD2. CDR3 length: 16 residues. Trimming removed 0 bases from V and 1 base from J; junction bases left unmatched: 2. Germline V lookup: CDR1 MNHEY, CDR2 SVGAGI. The CDR3 nucleotides read TGTGCCAGCAGTTACTCGGCTAGCGGGGGCCAAGAGACCCAGTACTTC. Translation gives CASSYSASGGQETQYF.

The DNA for the CDR3 is TGTGCCAGCAGCGTAGGGATTAGCTCCTACGAGCAGTACTTC. This translates into CASSVGISSYEQYF. The V and J genes are TRBV9 and TRBJ2-5, with no clear D. The J call may be mistaken, given a closer DNA end match to TRBJ2-7. The CDR3 runs to 14 residues. Per the germline V gene, CDR1 is SGDLS and CDR2 is YYNGEE.

Turning to this clone: One junction end does not reproduce the germline sequence, and a read error may be involved. The chain is built from TRBV5-1 and TRBJ2-5; possible D gene TRBD2, 6 bases. CDR3 length equals 15 residues. CDR1 is SGHRS and CDR2 is YFSETQ in the germline V gene. The chain's CDR3 is CASTLEGPTRETQYF. Here the CDR3 DNA reads TGCGCCAGCACCTTGGAGGGACCGACTAGGGAGACCCAGTACTTC. The whole variable domain, remainder taken from reference TRBV5-1 and TRBJ2-5, is KAGVTQTPRYLIKTRGQQVTLSCSPISGHRSVSWYQQTPGQGLQFLFEYFSETQRNKGNFPGRFSGRQFSNSRSEMNVSTLELGDSALYLCASTLEGPTRETQYFGPGTRLLVL.

The rearrangement joins TRBV19 to TRBJ1-1, with a tentative D call TRBD1 (5 bases). The CDR3 is 15 residues long. V was pared by 6 bases and J by 1 base, with 15 bases between. The germline gives CDR1 LNHDA, CDR2 SQIVND (reference sequence). CDR3 residues: CASSAPGLPNTEAFF. In DNA form, the CDR3 reads TGTGCCAGTAGCGCCCCGGGACTTCCGAACACTGAAGCTTTCTTT.

This sequence joins TRBV19 and TRBJ2-4; weak D call: TRBD2 (5 bases). V dropped 7 bases and J dropped 5 bases, with 18 bases sitting between them. Germline V CDR1 and CDR2: LNHDA, SQIVND (reference sequence). The CDR3 loop spans 15 amino acids. Written as DNA, the CDR3 is TGTGCCAGTACCCTTACTCGGGATGCCGAAAACATTCAGTACTTC. It yields the protein CASTLTRDAENIQYF.

The V and J genes are TRBV7-9 and TRBJ2-2, with no clear D. Per germline, CDR1 SEHNR and CDR2 FQNEAQ (reference sequence). This CDR3 is built from 10 residues. The CDR3 nucleotides are TGTGGCGGGAACACCGGGGAGCTGTTTTTT. Residues: CGGNTGELFF. Using reference TRBV7-9 and TRBJ2-2 for the parts outside the CDR3, the full variable domain is DTGVSQNPRHKITKRGQNVTFRCDPISEHNRLYWYRQTLGQGPEFLTYFQNEAQLEKSRLLSDRFSAERPKGSFSTLEIQRTEQGDSAMYLCGGNTGELFFGEGSRLTVL.

The chain couples TRBV7-2 to TRBJ2-5; TRBD2 agrees at 7 bases. Trimming cost V 5 bases and J 11 bases; bases outside gene matches: 11. This CDR3 spans 13 amino acids. CDR1 and CDR2 from the germline V gene are SGHTA and FQGNSA. The CDR3 loop is CASSPGTNREQYF. The CDR3 DNA follows: TGTGCCAGCAGCCCGGGGACTAACCGGGAGCAGTACTTC.

This clone was recorded a few times. The V and J genes are TRBV5-5 and TRBJ2-2, with TRBD2 identical over 12 bases. V gave up 4 bases and J gave up 4 bases; unmatched junction bases: 2. CDR3 length equals 15 residues. Germline lookup yields CDR1 SGHKS and CDR2 YYEKEE (reference sequence). The CDR3 protein is CASSVTSGGTGELFF. The CDR3 nucleotides read TGTGCCAGCAGCGTGACTAGCGGGGGCACCGGGGAGCTGTTTTTT.

The J gene is TRBJ1-5, the V gene TRBV5-6, with a weak D call TRBD1 (6 bases). This CDR3 region has 15 residues. Germline values: CDR1 SGHDT, CDR2 YYEEEE. V lost 3 bases, J lost 5 bases, and 15 bases lay in between. This chain's CDR3 is CASSSKLRGDQPQHF. CDR3 nucleotides: TGTGCCAGCAGCTCAAAGCTCAGGGGAGATCAGCCCCAGCATTTT.

This chain connects TRBV5-4 to TRBJ1-6; D may be TRBD1 (5 bases). This CDR3 spans 15 amino acids. Germline loops: CDR1 SGHNT, CDR2 YYREEE (reference sequence). The germline V and J ends were trimmed by 0 bases and 4 bases, with 8 bases remaining between them. CDR3 residues: CASSLAGGYNSPLHF. CDR3 sequence (DNA): TGTGCCAGCAGCTTGGCGGGGGGATATAATTCACCCCTCCACTTT.

This clone came up a few times. The J gene is TRBJ1-2, the V gene TRBV7-2, with D possibly matching TRBD1 (6 bases). CDR1 and CDR2 (germline): SGHTA, FQGNSA. Between the trimmed V and J ends, which lost 1 base and 4 bases, there was a span of 13 bases. This CDR3 contains 15 residues. Here the CDR3 reads CASSLDPDSSYGYTF. In DNA form, the CDR3 reads TGTGCCAGCAGCTTAGACCCGGACAGCAGCTATGGCTACACCTTC.

The genes are TRBV7-9 and TRBJ2-7; 12 positions agree with TRBD2. CDR1 and CDR2 from the germline V gene are SEHNR and FQNEAQ (reference sequence). J was trimmed by 6 bases and V by 5 bases; bases with no gene match: 11. The CDR3 covers 16 residues. CDR3 coding DNA: TGTGCCAGCAGCCCGGCCCCTGGACTAGCGGGGATCGAGCAGTACTTC. Amino acid sequence: CASSPAPGLAGIEQYF.

The CDR3 DNA sequence: TGTGCCAGCAGCGCCGACCTGGGACTGAGTGAAAAACTGTTTTTT. This codes for CASSADLGLSEKLFF. The chain couples TRBV7-8 to TRBJ1-4; D might be TRBD1 (5 bases). This CDR3 spans 15 amino acids. V was shortened by 5 bases and J by 7 bases, with 17 bases between the two germline ends. CDR1 is SGHVS and CDR2 is FQNEAQ in the germline V gene.

V and J are TRBV4-3 and TRBJ1-3; D remains ambiguous. Looked up from germline, CDR1 is LGHNA and CDR2 is YSLEER. This CDR3 has 15 residues. The germline V and J ends were trimmed by 1 base and 0 bases, with 7 bases remaining between them. In DNA, the CDR3 is TGCGCCAGCAGCCAAGTCAGAAGCTCTGGAAACACCATATATTTT. This codes for CASSQVRSSGNTIYF.

This chain connects TRBV7-9 to TRBJ2-2, with 8 bases aligning to TRBD1. The ends lost 3 bases at V and 4 bases at J; junction bases unmatched: 7. The germline CDR1 and CDR2 sequences are SEHNR and FQNEAQ (reference sequence). The CDR3 loop spans 16 amino acids. CDR3 loop: CASSFGQGFSTGELFF. The CDR3 bases are TGTGCCAGCAGCTTCGGACAGGGTTTTTCCACCGGGGAGCTGTTTTTT.

This sequence joins TRBV7-2 and TRBJ2-2, with 9 nucleotides matching TRBD2. The V gene end was trimmed by 5 bases and the J gene end by 0 bases; junction bases not matched to a gene: 7. The CDR3 sequence is 17 residues long. CDR1 is SGHTA, CDR2 FQGNSA, per germline. CDR3 DNA sequence: TGTGCCAGCAGCCTCCTAGCGGGGTATTCGAACACCGGGGAGCTGTTTTTT. Its protein product is CASSLLAGYSNTGELFF.

The genes are TRBV5-1 and TRBJ2-1, with 12 nucleotides matching TRBD2. Per the germline V gene, CDR1 is SGHRS and CDR2 is YFSETQ. Trimming removed 2 bases from V and 0 bases from J; junction bases left unmatched: 6. The CDR3 is 18 residues long. As DNA, the CDR3 is TGCGCCAGCAGCTTTACTAGCGGGGGGCAAAGCTCCTACAATGAGCAGTTCTTC. This sequence encodes CASSFTSGGQSSYNEQFF.

V usage is TRBV4-3 and J usage is TRBJ2-5, with 10 bases identical to TRBD2. V shed 2 bases, J shed 3 bases, and the junction held 12 bases outside the gene matches. This CDR3 is built from 18 residues. The germline V gene has CDR1 LGHNA and CDR2 YSLEER. For the CDR3, the DNA is TGCGCCAGCAGCCAAAGTAGGCTTAGCGGGGGGAGGGAAGAGACCCAGTACTTC. This translates into CASSQSRLSGGREETQYF.

This clone was counted a single time. The chain recombines TRBV4-3 with TRBJ2-7; a weak D match, TRBD2 (5 bases). The CDR3 is made up of 16 amino acids. Trimming removed 0 bases at V and 6 bases at J, with 18 bases between. Germline V gene data show CDR1 as LGHNA and CDR2 as YSLEER. For the CDR3, the DNA is TGCGCCAGCAGCCAAGATCTCGGGGTTTCCTTGGCCGAGCAGTACTTC. Translated, it gives CASSQDLGVSLAEQYF.

V usage is TRBV9 and J usage is TRBJ2-5, with D possibly TRBD2 on 6 matching bases. The germline V and J ends were trimmed by 0 bases and 3 bases, with 6 bases remaining between them. Germline values: CDR1 SGDLS, CDR2 YYNGEE. This CDR3 spans 13 amino acids. The CDR3 DNA reads TGTGCCAGCAGCGTAGCTAGCGAAGAGACCCAGTACTTC. It codes for CASSVASEETQYF.

This chain uses TRBV18 with TRBJ1-2, with 7 bases fitting TRBD1. The V gene end was trimmed by 0 bases and the J gene end by 7 bases; junction bases not matched to a gene: 5. CDR1 and CDR2 from the germline V gene are KGHSH and LQKENI. The length of the CDR3 is 14 residues. CDR3 protein: CASSPPGTEIGYTF. The CDR3 nucleotides read TGTGCCAGCTCACCACCTGGGACAGAGATTGGCTACACCTTC.